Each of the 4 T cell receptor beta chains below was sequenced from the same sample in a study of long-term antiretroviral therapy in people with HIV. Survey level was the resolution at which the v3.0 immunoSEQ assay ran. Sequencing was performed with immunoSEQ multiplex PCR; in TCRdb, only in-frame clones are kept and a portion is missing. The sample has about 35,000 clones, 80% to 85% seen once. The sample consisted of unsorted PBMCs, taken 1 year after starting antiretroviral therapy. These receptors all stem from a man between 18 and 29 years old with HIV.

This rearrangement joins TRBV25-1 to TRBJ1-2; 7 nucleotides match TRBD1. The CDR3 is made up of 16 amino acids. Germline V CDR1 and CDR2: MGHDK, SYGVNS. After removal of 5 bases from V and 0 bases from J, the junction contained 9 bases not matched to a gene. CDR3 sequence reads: CASSSRNRGTNYGYTF. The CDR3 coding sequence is TGTGCCAGCAGTAGTCGGAACAGGGGAACTAACTATGGCTACACCTTC.

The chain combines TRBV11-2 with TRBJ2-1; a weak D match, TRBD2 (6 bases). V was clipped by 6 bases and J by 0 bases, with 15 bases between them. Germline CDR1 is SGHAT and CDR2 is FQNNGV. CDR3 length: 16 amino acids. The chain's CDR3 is CASRGWREVSYNEQFF. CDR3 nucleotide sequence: TGTGCCAGCAGAGGGTGGCGGGAAGTCTCCTACAATGAGCAGTTCTTC.

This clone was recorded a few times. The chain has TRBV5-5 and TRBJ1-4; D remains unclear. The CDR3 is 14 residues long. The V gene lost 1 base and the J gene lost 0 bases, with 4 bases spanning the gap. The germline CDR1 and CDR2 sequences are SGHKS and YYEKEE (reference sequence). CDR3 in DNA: TGTGCCAGCAGCTTGACAGCAACTAATGAAAAACTGTTTTTT. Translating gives CASSLTATNEKLFF.

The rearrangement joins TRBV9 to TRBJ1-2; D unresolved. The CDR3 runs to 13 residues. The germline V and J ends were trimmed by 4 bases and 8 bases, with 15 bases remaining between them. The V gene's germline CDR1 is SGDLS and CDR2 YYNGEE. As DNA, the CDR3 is TGTGCCAGCAGCTCAGACCCTTCCGCGGGCTACACCTTC. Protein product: CASSSDPSAGYTF.